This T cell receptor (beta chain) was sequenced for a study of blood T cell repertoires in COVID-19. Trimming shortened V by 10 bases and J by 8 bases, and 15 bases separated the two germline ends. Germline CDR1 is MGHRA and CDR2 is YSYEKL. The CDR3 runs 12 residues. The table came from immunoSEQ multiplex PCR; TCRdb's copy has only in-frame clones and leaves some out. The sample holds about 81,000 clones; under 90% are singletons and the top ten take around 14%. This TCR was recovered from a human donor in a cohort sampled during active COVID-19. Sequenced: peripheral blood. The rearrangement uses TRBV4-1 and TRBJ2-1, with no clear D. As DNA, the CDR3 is TGCGCCACCCGGAGTGAGGTCTATGAGCAGTTCTTC. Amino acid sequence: CATRSEVYEQFF.